This TCR beta chain is drawn from a study of OX40 agonist ivuxolimab in advanced cancers. Background on the study: Head and neck, renal cell, melanoma or hepatocellular carcinoma were the cancers that dose-escalation patients had. Whole-study findings and limits: Both CD4+ and CD8+ T cell populations in blood had undergone clonal expansion by week 6 at 0.1 to 3.0 mg/kg. Still undetermined is the antigen specificity of the expanded peripheral T cells. In the 0.1-3.0 mg/kg groups, partial responders showed among the lowest expansion.

The CDR3 totals 14 residues. The V end was cut by 3 bases, the J end by 2 bases, with 8 bases between. From germline, CDR1 is MNHEY and CDR2 SMNVEV (reference sequence). Points on this clone: The antigen remains undetermined.

Data came from immunoSEQ multiplex PCR; TCRdb stores just in-frame clones and leaves some out. The data show approximately 77,000 clones, 85% to 95% seen once. Material: CD4+ or CD8+ T cells sorted from blood, obtained in a trial of the OX40 agonist ivuxolimab. The sequence was obtained from an adult with an advanced solid tumor such as melanoma, head and neck, liver or kidney cancer. V usage is TRBV27 and J usage is TRBJ2-1; D may correspond to TRBD1 or TRBD2 (5 bases each). The CDR3 loop reads CASSFGDPYNEQFF. DNA for the CDR3: TGTGCCAGCAGTTTCGGGGACCCCTACAATGAGCAGTTCTTC.